This T cell receptor beta chain was sequenced in a study of cytomegalovirus exposure and HLA in healthy donors. TCRdb's copy holds only in-frame clones and misses some; the assay was immunoSEQ multiplex PCR. This repertoire shows 210,000 or so clones, about 91% found once; its top ten account for around 3%. Trimming removed 6 bases from V and 0 bases from J; junction bases left unmatched: 16. This CDR3 has 20 amino acids. In germline, CDR1 is SQVTM, CDR2 ANQGSEA. This clonotype was obtained from a woman aged 18-30 years in good health and CMV-seronegative. The chain recombines TRBV29-1 with TRBJ2-1; 14 nucleotides agree with TRBD2. Specimen: PBMCs. CDR3 DNA sequence: TGCAGCGTCCTGGGACTAGCGGGAGAGGAGGGGAGGAGCTCCTACAATGAGCAGTTCTTC. It yields the protein CSVLGLAGEEGRSSYNEQFF.